Following are 12 T cell receptor beta chains from one sample sequenced in a study of blood T cell repertoires in COVID-19. Produced via immunoSEQ multiplex PCR; TCRdb's table is partial and in-frame only. There are about 180,000 clones in the sample; 60% to 80% occur only once, and less than 30% lies in the top ten. Sequenced material: peripheral blood. Receptor source: a woman aged 65 to 85 with acute or convalescent COVID-19.

The chain couples TRBV7-9 to TRBJ1-2; 9 nucleotides match TRBD1. Germline lookup yields CDR1 SEHNR and CDR2 FQNEAQ (reference sequence). Trimming took 4 bases from V and 5 from J; bases not matched to a gene: 8. This CDR3 has 15 amino acids. Written as DNA, the CDR3 is TGTGCCAGCAGCTCGGGACAGGGTTTCGGATATGGCTACACCTTC. Translation gives CASSSGQGFGYGYTF.

The chain carries TRBV6-5 and TRBJ1-2, with D possibly TRBD1 on 5 matching bases. The CDR3 is 14 residues long. Looked up from germline, CDR1 is MNHEY and CDR2 is SVGAGI. V shed 8 bases and J shed 0 bases, with 13 bases lying between them. The CDR3 bases are TGTGCCAGCTGGGGCTGGGTGGCTAACTATGGCTACACCTTC. Translation gives CASWGWVANYGYTF.

This sequence joins TRBV4-1 and TRBJ1-3, with D uncertain. V was pared by 1 base and J by 7 bases, with 8 bases between. CDR3 size: 13 residues. Germline CDR1 is MGHRA and CDR2 is YSYEKL. The CDR3 coding sequence is TGCGCCAGCAGCCAAGTTCTAACTAACACCATATATTTT. Translating it yields CASSQVLTNTIYF.

The chain is built from TRBV18 and TRBJ2-7, with 7 bases identical to TRBD1. This CDR3 spans 15 amino acids. Unmatched junction bases numbered 8, after V lost 4 bases and J lost 2 bases. Germline assignment: CDR1 KGHSH and CDR2 LQKENI. Written as DNA, the CDR3 is TGTGCCAGCTCACGCAACCGGGACAGCACCTACGAGCAGTACTTC. Protein product: CASSRNRDSTYEQYF.

The V and J genes are TRBV5-1 and TRBJ2-1, with 9 positions matching TRBD2. Germline V gene lookup returns CDR1 SGHRS and CDR2 YFSETQ. V was clipped by 4 bases and J by 8 bases; unmatched bases: 10. The CDR3 has 15 amino acids. CDR3 amino acids: CASSLSGSVFDEQFF. In DNA, the CDR3 is TGCGCCAGCAGCCTTAGCGGGAGCGTGTTCGATGAGCAGTTCTTC.

The chain employs TRBV20-1 and TRBJ2-1; D remains unclear. There are 11 residues in the CDR3. Germline V gene sequence: CDR1 DFQATT, CDR2 SNEGSKA (reference sequence). Here the CDR3 reads CSSSSYNEQFF. In DNA, the CDR3 is TGCAGCTCGAGCTCCTACAATGAGCAGTTCTTC.

The V gene is TRBV5-1, the J gene TRBJ2-2, with TRBD2 matching over 14 bases. V lost 4 bases, J lost 4 bases, and 9 bases stayed unmatched. CDR1 and CDR2 from the germline V gene are SGHRS and YFSETQ. The CDR3 is 18 amino acids. The CDR3 coding sequence is TGCGCCAGCAGCCCGGGACTAGCGGGAGAAGGGGCCACCGGGGAGCTGTTTTTT. Protein: CASSPGLAGEGATGELFF.

The chain joins TRBV5-1 to TRBJ2-7; maybe TRBD1 (7 bases). The CDR3 has 15 amino acids. Germline V CDR1 and CDR2: SGHRS, YFSETQ. V was shortened by 3 bases and J by 6 bases, with 19 bases between the two germline ends. In DNA form, the CDR3 reads TGCGCCAGCAGCTCAGCCAGGGGGGCTCTGGCCGAGCAGTACTTC. Translated, it gives CASSSARGALAEQYF. Together with reference TRBV5-1 and TRBJ2-7, the CDR3 gives the full variable domain: KAGVTQTPRYLIKTRGQQVTLSCSPISGHRSVSWYQQTPGQGLQFLFEYFSETQRNKGNFPGRFSGRQFSNSRSEMNVSTLELGDSALYLCASSSARGALAEQYFGPGTRLTVT.

The chain carries TRBV6-5 and TRBJ1-1; 7 nucleotides agree with TRBD1. J lost 2 bases, V lost 5 bases, and 2 bases had no gene match. The CDR3 runs to 13 residues. The germline CDR1 and CDR2 sequences are MNHEY and SVGAGI. The CDR3 bases are TGTGCCAGCAGTAGGGACAGAAACACTGAAGCTTTCTTT. It specifies CASSRDRNTEAFF.

The J gene is TRBJ1-6, the V gene TRBV28; D gene ambiguous. CDR3 length: 17 residues. Trimming cost V 6 bases and J 7 bases, with 22 bases left between them. CDR1 and CDR2 (germline): MDHEN, SYDVKM. The CDR3 loop reads CASSPAPGVRMNSPLHF. CDR3 sequence (DNA): TGTGCCAGCAGCCCGGCCCCGGGAGTTCGCATGAATTCACCCCTCCACTTT.

The J gene is TRBJ2-3, the V gene TRBV5-6; 10 bases fit TRBD2. CDR3 length equals 17 residues. J lost 0 bases, V lost 4 bases, and 8 bases had no gene match. CDR1 and CDR2 from the germline V gene are SGHDT and YYEEEE. As DNA, the CDR3 is TGTGCCAGCAGCATTCCGGGACTAGCGACTAGCACAGATACGCAGTATTTT. Residues: CASSIPGLATSTDTQYF.

The V and J genes are TRBV6-1 and TRBJ2-1, with a tentative D call TRBD1 (6 bases). The germline CDR1 and CDR2 sequences are MNHNS and SASEGT. Trimming removed 2 bases from V and 2 bases from J, with 10 bases in between. The CDR3 covers 15 residues. The CDR3 is CASSEQGGPYNEQFF. The CDR3 bases are TGTGCCAGCAGTGAACAAGGGGGACCCTACAATGAGCAGTTCTTC.